This T cell receptor (beta chain) comes out of a study of chemoradiotherapy in HPV16-positive cancers. Turning to the study itself: Functional T-cell assays on two HPV16-positive patients' cells defined candidate HPV-specific clones and common TCR motifs. Overall study results and limits: Only two HPV16-positive patients supplied the functional HPV-specificity definition. Candidate HPV-specific clones and E7-related TCR motifs grew in tumor during treatment.

Over chemoradiotherapy, repertoires were sampled more than once. CDR1 is SQVTM, CDR2 ANQGSEA, per germline. The CDR3 has 17 amino acids. Trimming removed 4 bases at V and 0 bases at J, with 20 bases between. Comment on this clone: Antigen unknown.

The data were produced by immunoSEQ multiplex PCR, yet TCRdb's version contains in-frame clones alone and is incomplete. The sample contains 6,500 to 8,500 clones, roughly 87% of which appear only once. This receptor was obtained from a human donor with HPV-associated anogenital cancer. The specimen comprised blood, sampled from a patient who underwent chemoradiotherapy. V gene TRBV29-1 combines with J gene TRBJ2-3; D uncertain. The CDR3 is CSVVLFGTTLSTDTQYF. CDR3 nucleotide sequence: TGCAGCGTTGTCTTGTTTGGAACGACCCTTAGCACAGATACGCAGTATTTT.